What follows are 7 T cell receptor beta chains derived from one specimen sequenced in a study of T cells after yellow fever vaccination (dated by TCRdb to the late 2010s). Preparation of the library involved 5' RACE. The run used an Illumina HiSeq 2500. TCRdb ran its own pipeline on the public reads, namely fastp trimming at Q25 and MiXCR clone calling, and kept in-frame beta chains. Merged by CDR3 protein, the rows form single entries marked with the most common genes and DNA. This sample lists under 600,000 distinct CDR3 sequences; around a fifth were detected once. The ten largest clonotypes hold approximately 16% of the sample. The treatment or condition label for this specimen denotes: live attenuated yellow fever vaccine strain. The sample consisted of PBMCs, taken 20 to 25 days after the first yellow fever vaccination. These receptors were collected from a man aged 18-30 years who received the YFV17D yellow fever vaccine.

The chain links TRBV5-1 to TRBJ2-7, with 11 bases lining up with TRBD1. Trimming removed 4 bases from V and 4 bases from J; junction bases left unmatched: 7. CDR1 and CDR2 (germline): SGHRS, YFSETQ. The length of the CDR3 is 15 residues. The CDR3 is CASSTGTGGIYEQYV. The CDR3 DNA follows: TGCGCCAGCAGCACTGGGACAGGGGGAATATACGAGCAGTACGTC.

The CDR3 here is CASSLVGGPESYTF. CDR3 nucleotides: TGTGCCAGCAGCTTGGTCGGCGGTCCCGAGAGCTACACCTTC. The rearrangement uses TRBV5-5 and TRBJ1-2, with no clear D. V was shortened by 0 bases and J by 9 bases, with 15 bases between the two germline ends. Germline loops: CDR1 SGHKS, CDR2 YYEKEE (reference sequence). The CDR3 consists of 14 residues.

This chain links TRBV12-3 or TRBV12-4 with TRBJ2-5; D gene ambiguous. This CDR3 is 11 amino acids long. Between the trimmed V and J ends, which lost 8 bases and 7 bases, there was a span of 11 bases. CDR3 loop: CASGPIGTQYF. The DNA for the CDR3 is TGTGCCAGCGGACCGATAGGGACCCAGTACTTC.

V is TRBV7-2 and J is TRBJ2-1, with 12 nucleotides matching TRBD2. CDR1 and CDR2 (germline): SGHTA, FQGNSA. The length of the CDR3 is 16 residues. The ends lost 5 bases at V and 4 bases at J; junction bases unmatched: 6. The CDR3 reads CASSDPGLAGYNEQFF. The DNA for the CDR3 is TGTGCCAGCAGCGACCCAGGACTAGCGGGGTACAATGAGCAGTTCTTC.

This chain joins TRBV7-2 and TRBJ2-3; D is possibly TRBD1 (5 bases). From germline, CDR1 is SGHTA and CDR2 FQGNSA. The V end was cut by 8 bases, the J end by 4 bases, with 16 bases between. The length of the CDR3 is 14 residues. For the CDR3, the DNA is TGTGCCAGCGTCCCGTGGCAGGGCGCAGATACGCAGTATTTT. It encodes CASVPWQGADTQYF.

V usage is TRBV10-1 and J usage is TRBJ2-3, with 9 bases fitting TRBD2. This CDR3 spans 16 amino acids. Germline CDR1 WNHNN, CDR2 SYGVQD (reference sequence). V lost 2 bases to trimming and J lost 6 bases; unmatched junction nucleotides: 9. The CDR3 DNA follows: TGCGCCAGCAGTGAGCAACGCCTAGCGGGGTTCGATACGCAGTATTTT. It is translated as CASSEQRLAGFDTQYF.

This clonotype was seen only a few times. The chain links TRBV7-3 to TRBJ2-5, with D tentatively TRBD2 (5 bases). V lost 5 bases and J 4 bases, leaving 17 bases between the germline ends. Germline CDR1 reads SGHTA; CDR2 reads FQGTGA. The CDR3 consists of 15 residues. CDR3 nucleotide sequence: TGTGCCAGCAGCCTAGGACTCGTTTGGGGAGAGACCCAGTACTTC. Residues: CASSLGLVWGETQYF.